This TCR beta chain was documented in a study of response to subunit inactivated influenza vaccine. TCRdb re-analysed the RT-PCR reads in MiXCR, keeping a single row per CDR3 protein. The sample comprises hundreds of thousands of distinct CDR3 sequences, about 15% of which are singletons, and 3% rests with the top ten. This clonotype was counted between two and nine times. The sample consisted of CD4+ T cells sorted from PBMCs, taken approximately 25 months after vaccination. This receptor was taken from a man between 50 and 70 years old who received an inactivated influenza vaccine.

The CDR3, as DNA: TGCAGTGCTAGAGTCCCAGGGATGGACTACGAGCAGTACTTC. As protein: CSARVPGMDYEQYF. The J gene is TRBJ2-7, the V gene TRBV20-1; D possibly corresponds to TRBD1 (5 bases). CDR1 and CDR2 from the germline V gene are DFQATT and SNEGSKA (reference sequence). CDR3 size: 14 residues. V was cut by 1 base and J by 3 bases, with 13 bases left in between.